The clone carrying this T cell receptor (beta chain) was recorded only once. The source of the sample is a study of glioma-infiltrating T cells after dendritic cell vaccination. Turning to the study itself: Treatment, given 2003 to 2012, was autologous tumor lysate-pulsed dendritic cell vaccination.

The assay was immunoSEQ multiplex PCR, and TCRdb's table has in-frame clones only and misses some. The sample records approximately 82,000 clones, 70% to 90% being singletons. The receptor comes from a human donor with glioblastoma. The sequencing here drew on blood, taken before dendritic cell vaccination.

The CDR3 DNA is TGCGCCAGCAGCTTGGGACAGGGGGCCACCGGGGAGCTGTTTTTT. Amino acid sequence: CASSLGQGATGELFF. The chain recombines TRBV5-1 with TRBJ2-2; 10 positions match TRBD1. The V gene's germline CDR1 is SGHRS and CDR2 YFSETQ. This CDR3 is built from 15 residues. The V gene end was trimmed by 0 bases and the J gene end by 4 bases; junction bases not matched to a gene: 0.